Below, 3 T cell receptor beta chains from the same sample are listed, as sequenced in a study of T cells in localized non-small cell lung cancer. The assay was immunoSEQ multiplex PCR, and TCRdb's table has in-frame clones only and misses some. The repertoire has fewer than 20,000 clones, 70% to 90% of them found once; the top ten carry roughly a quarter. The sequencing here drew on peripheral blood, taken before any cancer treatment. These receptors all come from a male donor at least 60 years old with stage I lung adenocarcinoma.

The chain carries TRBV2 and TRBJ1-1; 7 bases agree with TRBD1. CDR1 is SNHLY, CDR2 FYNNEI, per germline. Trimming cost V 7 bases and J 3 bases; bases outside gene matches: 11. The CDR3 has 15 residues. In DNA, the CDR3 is TGTGCCAGCAAAAGTAAGAAGACAGGGCACACTGAAGCTTTCTTT. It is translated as CASKSKKTGHTEAFF.

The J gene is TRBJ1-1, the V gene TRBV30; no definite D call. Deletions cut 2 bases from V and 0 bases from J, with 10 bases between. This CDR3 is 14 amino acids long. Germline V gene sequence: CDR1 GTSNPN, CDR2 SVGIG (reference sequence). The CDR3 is CAWSLRLVNTEAFF. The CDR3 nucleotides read TGTGCCTGGAGTCTGCGTTTGGTGAACACTGAAGCTTTCTTT.

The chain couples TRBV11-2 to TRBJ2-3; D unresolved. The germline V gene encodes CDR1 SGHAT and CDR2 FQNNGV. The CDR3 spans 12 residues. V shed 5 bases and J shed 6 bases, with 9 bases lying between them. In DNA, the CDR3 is TGTGCCAGCAGCCCCCGGTCGGATACGCAGTATTTT. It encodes CASSPRSDTQYF.